The T cell receptor beta chain described here comes from a study of molecular identifiers for immune sequencing clone quantification. The V end lost 5 bases, the J end lost 6 bases, and 11 bases lay between the germline ends. Germline V gene lookup returns CDR1 SQVTM and CDR2 ANQGSEA. CDR3 length: 11 residues. TCRdb itself ran the PCR reads through MiXCR, one entry per CDR3 protein. The table records over 65,000 distinct CDR3 sequences, 20% to 25% of them present only once. This sequence joins TRBV29-1 and TRBJ2-7; unclear D gene. This receptor was identified in a human donor in good health. Some libraries in this study had Jurkat cell RNA spiked in. The sample comprised naive CD8+ T cells from blood, with Jurkat cell RNA spiked in. As to subset: FACS-sorted CD8+CD4-CCR7+CD45RA+ naive T cells. The CDR3: CSVHGSGEQYF. CDR3 nucleotide sequence: TGCAGCGTTCATGGGTCTGGCGAGCAGTACTTC.